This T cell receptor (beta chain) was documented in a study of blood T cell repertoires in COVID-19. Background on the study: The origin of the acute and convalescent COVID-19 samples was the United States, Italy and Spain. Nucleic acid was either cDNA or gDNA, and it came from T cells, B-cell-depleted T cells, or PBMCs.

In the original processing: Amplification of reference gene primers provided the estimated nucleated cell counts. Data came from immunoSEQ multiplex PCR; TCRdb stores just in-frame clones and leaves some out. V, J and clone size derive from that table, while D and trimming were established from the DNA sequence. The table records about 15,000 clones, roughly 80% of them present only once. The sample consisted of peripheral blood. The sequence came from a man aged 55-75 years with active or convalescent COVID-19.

The CDR3 nucleotides read TGTGCCTGGAGTAACCGGGACCAAGAGACCCAGTACTTC. Amino acids: CAWSNRDQETQYF. The V gene is TRBV30, the J gene TRBJ2-5; no firm D call. Trimming pared 2 bases from V and 0 bases from J, leaving 7 bases between. This CDR3 has 13 residues. Germline V gene sequence: CDR1 GTSNPN, CDR2 SVGIG (reference sequence).